The rows below give T cell receptor beta chains drawn from one sample of a study of OX40 agonist ivuxolimab in advanced cancers. Profiling relied on immunoSEQ multiplex PCR, and the TCRdb table lists in-frame clones only, not all of them. The data show tens of thousands of clones, with around 83% seen just once and 6.5% held by the top ten. This specimen was CD4+ or CD8+ T cells sorted from blood, taken in a trial of the OX40 agonist ivuxolimab. Receptors originate from an adult with an advanced solid tumor such as melanoma, head and neck, liver or kidney cancer. The CDR3 runs from the conserved cysteine through the conserved F or W. The D gene is left open where the match is weak. Only part of the rows carry a size: once, few, many, or a class if the clone is expanded.

>TRBJ1-3|-|TRBV5-6|-
CASSLTGEAGNTIYF
TGTGCCAGCAGCTTGACAGGAGAGGCAGGAAACACCATATATTTT
>TRBJ1-2|-|TRBV15|-
CATSPRDGRYGYTF
TGTGCCACCAGCCCCCGGGACGGGCGGTACGGCTACACCTTC
>TRBJ1-4|few|TRBV7-6|-
CASSLNFNEKLFF
TGTGCCAGCAGCCTGAATTTTAATGAAAAACTGTTTTTT
>TRBJ1-1|-|TRBV5-1|TRBD1
CASTSGTGGSVTEAFF
TGCGCCAGCACCTCCGGGACAGGGGGCTCAGTCACTGAAGCTTTCTTT
>TRBJ1-2|-|TRBV7-1|-
CASRGTDGYTF
TGTGCCAGCAGGGGCACTGATGGCTACACCTTC
>TRBJ2-7|-|TRBV9|-
CASSVAAGRFYEQYF
TGTGCCAGCAGCGTAGCTGCAGGGCGGTTCTACGAGCAGTACTTC
>TRBJ1-5|-|TRBV6-6|TRBD1
CASSFPGTDNQPQHF
TGTGCCAGCAGTTTCCCCGGGACAGACAATCAGCCCCAGCATTTT
>TRBJ2-5|-|TRBV7-9|TRBD2
CASSQRGGLETQYF
TGTGCCAGCAGCCAACGGGGGGGCCTGGAGACCCAGTACTTC
>TRBJ1-2|-|TRBV4-3|-
CASSQVAAQGTYGYTF
TGCGCCAGCAGCCAAGTAGCGGCGCAGGGAACCTATGGCTACACCTTC
>TRBJ2-1|-|TRBV15|TRBD2
CATSREGGSYNEQFF
TGTGCCACCAGCAGAGAAGGCGGGAGCTACAATGAGCAGTTCTTC
>TRBJ2-1|once|TRBV5-1|-
CASSLYREDEQFF
TGCGCCAGCAGCTTGTATAGGGAAGATGAGCAGTTCTTC
>TRBJ2-5|few|TRBV10-3|-
CAISDTPGETQYF
TGTGCCATCAGTGACACCCCGGGAGAGACCCAGTACTTC
>TRBJ2-7|-|TRBV15|TRBD2
CATSRGRGGSYEQYF
TGTGCCACCAGCAGAGGTCGCGGGGGCTCCTACGAGCAGTACTTC
>TRBJ1-2|-|TRBV10-3|-
CAISGRGHYGYTF
TGTGCCATCAGTGGCCGGGGCCACTATGGCTACACCTTC
>TRBJ1-2|-|TRBV30|TRBD1
CAWSPGTANYGYTF
TGTGCCTGGAGTCCCGGGACAGCTAACTATGGCTACACCTTC
>TRBJ2-7|once|TRBV2|-
CASSFDSYEQYF
TGTGCCAGCAGTTTTGACAGCTACGAGCAGTACTTC
>TRBJ2-7|-|TRBV18|-
CASSPNQGPQYSYEQYF
TGTGCCAGCTCCCCAAACCAGGGGCCGCAATACTCCTACGAGCAGTACTTC
>TRBJ1-1|-|TRBV11-2|-
CASSSFLGGTEAFF
TGTGCCAGCAGCTCTTTCCTCGGCGGCACTGAAGCTTTCTTT
>TRBJ1-5|once|TRBV19|TRBD1
CASSKTGTGSRNQPQHF
TGTGCCAGTAGTAAAACCGGGACAGGATCCCGCAATCAGCCCCAGCATTTT
>TRBJ2-5|-|TRBV2|TRBD1
CASIRTGETQYF
TGTGCCAGCATCCGGACAGGGGAGACCCAGTACTTC
>TRBJ2-1|-|TRBV10-1|TRBD2
CASSEAGGHLNEQFF
TGCGCCAGCAGTGAAGCGGGGGGTCATTTAAATGAGCAGTTCTTC
>TRBJ1-2|-|TRBV4-1|-
CASSQSPTRQTGYTF
TGCGCCAGCAGTCAATCCCCCACCAGGCAAACGGGCTACACCTTC
>TRBJ2-5|once|TRBV11-3|TRBD2
CASSLVGTSGQETQYF
TGTGCCAGCAGCTTAGTCGGGACTAGCGGCCAAGAGACCCAGTACTTC
>TRBJ1-1|few|TRBV30|TRBD1
CAWSSRTGGTAEAFF
TGTGCCTGGAGTTCCAGGACAGGAGGTACGGCTGAAGCTTTCTTT
>TRBJ1-5|-|TRBV6-1|-
CASSEKTWGDQPQHF
TGTGCCAGCAGTGAAAAGACATGGGGGGATCAGCCCCAGCATTTT
>TRBJ1-2|-|TRBV10-2|-
CASRRGTNAQFDGYTF
TGCGCCAGCAGGCGGGGGACAAACGCCCAGTTTGATGGCTACACCTTC
>TRBJ2-7|-|TRBV6-5|-
CASKLHGYEQYF
TGTGCCAGCAAATTACACGGGTACGAGCAGTACTTC
>TRBJ1-2|once|TRBV19|-
CASATGLSYGYTF
TGTGCCAGCGCAACAGGGCTGAGCTATGGCTACACCTTC
>TRBJ2-1|once|TRBV5-1|-
CASSLGPLWNEQFF
TGCGCCAGCAGCTTGGGACCCCTTTGGAATGAGCAGTTCTTC
>TRBJ2-1|-|TRBV9|TRBD2
CASSALGTSGRASNEQFF
TGTGCCAGCAGCGCTCTCGGGACTAGCGGGAGGGCCTCCAATGAGCAGTTCTTC
>TRBJ2-5|once|TRBV7-8|TRBD1
CASSGTTQGATWETQYF
TGTGCCAGCAGCGGAACAACACAGGGGGCGACCTGGGAGACCCAGTACTTC
>TRBJ1-2|-|TRBV19|-
CASTLKRVGVTANYGYTF
TGTGCCAGTACCTTAAAGCGGGTAGGGGTCACAGCTAACTATGGCTACACCTTC
>TRBJ1-1|-|TRBV5-1|TRBD1
CASSLRGHNTEAFF
TGCGCCAGCAGCTTGAGGGGGCACAACACTGAAGCTTTCTTT
>TRBJ1-2|-|TRBV29-1|-
CSVAQGGGIGYTF
TGCAGCGTAGCTCAGGGTGGCGGCATTGGCTACACCTTC
>TRBJ1-2|-|TRBV5-1|-
CASSFSTNLAYGYTF
TGCGCCAGCAGCTTTTCGACAAACCTCGCGTATGGCTACACCTTC
>TRBJ2-5|few|TRBV10-2|-
CASSESKQTGRETQYF
TGCGCCAGCAGTGAGTCGAAACAGACAGGGAGGGAGACCCAGTACTTC
>TRBJ2-5|-|TRBV4-2|TRBD2
CASSQVLAEAGETQYF
TGTGCCAGCAGCCAAGTCCTAGCGGAGGCAGGGGAGACCCAGTACTTC
>TRBJ2-5|-|TRBV11-3|TRBD1
CASSSDRGETQYF
TGTGCCAGCAGCTCGGACAGGGGAGAGACCCAGTACTTC
>TRBJ2-7|-|TRBV19|-
CAAGRTGSYEQYF
TGTGCCGCCGGGAGGACAGGCTCCTACGAGCAGTACTTC
>TRBJ1-1|-|TRBV5-4|-
CASSLRGGPGSWTEAFF
TGTGCCAGCAGCTTGAGGGGGGGCCCTGGTAGCTGGACTGAAGCTTTCTTT
>TRBJ2-1|-|TRBV27|-
CASSFPPGGNNEQFF
TGTGCCAGCAGTTTCCCCCCAGGGGGGAACAATGAGCAGTTCTTC